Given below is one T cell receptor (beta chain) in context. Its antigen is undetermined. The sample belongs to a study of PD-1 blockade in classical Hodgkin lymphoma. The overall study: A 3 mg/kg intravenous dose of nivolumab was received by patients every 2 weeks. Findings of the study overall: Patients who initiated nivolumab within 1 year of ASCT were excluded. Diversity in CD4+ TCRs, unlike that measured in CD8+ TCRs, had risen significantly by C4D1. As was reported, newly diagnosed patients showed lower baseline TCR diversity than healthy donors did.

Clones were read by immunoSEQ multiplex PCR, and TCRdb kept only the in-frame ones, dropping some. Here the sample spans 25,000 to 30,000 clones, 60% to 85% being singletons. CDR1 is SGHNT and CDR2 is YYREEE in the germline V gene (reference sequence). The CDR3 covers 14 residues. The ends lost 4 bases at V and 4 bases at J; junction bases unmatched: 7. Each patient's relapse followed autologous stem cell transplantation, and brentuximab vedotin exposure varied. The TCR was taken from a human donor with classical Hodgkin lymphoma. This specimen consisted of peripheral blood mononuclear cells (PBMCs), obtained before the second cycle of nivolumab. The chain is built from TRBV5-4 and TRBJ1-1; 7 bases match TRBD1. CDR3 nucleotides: TGTGCCAGCAGCCCCCAGGGGGGCACCACTGAAGCTTTCTTT. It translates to CASSPQGGTTEAFF.